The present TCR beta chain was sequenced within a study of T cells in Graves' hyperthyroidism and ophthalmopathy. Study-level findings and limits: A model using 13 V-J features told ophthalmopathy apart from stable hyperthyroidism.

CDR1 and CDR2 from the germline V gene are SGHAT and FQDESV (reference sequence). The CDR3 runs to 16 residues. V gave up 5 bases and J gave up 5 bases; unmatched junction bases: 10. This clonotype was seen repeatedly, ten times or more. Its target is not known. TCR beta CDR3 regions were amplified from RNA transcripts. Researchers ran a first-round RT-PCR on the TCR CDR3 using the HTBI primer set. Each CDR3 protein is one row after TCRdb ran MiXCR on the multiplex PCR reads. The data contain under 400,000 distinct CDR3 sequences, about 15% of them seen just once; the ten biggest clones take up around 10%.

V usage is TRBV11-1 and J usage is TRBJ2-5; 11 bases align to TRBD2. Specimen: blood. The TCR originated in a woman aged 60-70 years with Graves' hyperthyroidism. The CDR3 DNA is TGTGCCAGCAGCCTCGGGACTAGCGGAGAAGGGGAGACCCAGTACTTC. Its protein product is CASSLGTSGEGETQYF. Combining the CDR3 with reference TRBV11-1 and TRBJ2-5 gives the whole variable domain EAEVAQSPRYKITEKSQAVAFWCDPISGHATLYWYRQILGQGPELLVQFQDESVVDDSQLPKDRFSAERLKGVDSTLKIQPAELGDSAMYLCASSLGTSGEGETQYFGPGTRLLVL.